This T cell receptor (beta chain) was sequenced for a study of shared clonotypes between healthy human individuals. Whole-study findings and limits: Naive subsets generally had larger estimated richness than memory subsets.

For this clone: Its antigen is unidentified.

As defined, naive CD8 cells were CD45RO-negative and positively selected for CCR7, with terminally differentiated effector memory CD45RA+ cells excluded. Donors, without exception, were Caucasian adults residing in Nashville, Tennessee. The CDR3 consists of 17 residues. V was clipped by 2 bases and J by 6 bases, with 26 bases between them. CDR1 and CDR2 from the germline V gene are GTSNPN and SVGIG (reference sequence). Sequenced by immunoSEQ multiplex PCR; TCRdb stores in-frame clones only, minus some. The table has more than 2 million clones, 85% to 95% seen once. The genes are TRBV30 and TRBJ2-7; D is perhaps TRBD2 (6 bases). Specimen: naive CD8+ T cells from PBMCs. This clonotype was obtained from a young man in good health. Some clones in this sample may be carry-over from other donors' samples. The CDR3 DNA follows: TGTGCCTGGAGTTCGTTGTTGCGCGGGGACTGGAGCGGCGAGCAGTACTTC. Its translation: CAWSSLLRGDWSGEQYF.